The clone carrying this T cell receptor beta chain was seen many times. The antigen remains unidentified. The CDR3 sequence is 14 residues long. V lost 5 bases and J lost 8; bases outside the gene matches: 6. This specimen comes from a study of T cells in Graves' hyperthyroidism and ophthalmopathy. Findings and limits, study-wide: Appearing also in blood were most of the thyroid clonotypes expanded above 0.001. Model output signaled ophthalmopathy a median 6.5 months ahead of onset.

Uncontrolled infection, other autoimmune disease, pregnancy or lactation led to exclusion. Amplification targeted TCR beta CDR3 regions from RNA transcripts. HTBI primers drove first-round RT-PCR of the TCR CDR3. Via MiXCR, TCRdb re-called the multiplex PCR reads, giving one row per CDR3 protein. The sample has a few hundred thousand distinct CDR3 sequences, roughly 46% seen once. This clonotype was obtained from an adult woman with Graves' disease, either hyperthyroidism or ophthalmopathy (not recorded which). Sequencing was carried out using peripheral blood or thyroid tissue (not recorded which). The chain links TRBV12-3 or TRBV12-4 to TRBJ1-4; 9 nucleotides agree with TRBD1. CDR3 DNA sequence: TGTGCCAGCAGTGCCGGGACAGGGACGGAAAAACTGTTTTTT. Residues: CASSAGTGTEKLFF.